The following is a T cell receptor (beta chain) sequence with its context. The antigen remains undetermined. The protocol was immunoSEQ multiplex PCR, while the TCRdb copy is restricted to in-frame clones and leaves out a portion. The sample gives about 88,000 clones, around 93% of which show up once; about 0.2% is in the top ten. This record belongs to a study of graft-versus-host responses after intestinal transplantation. On the study more broadly: Once they had received anti-thymocyte globulin induction, all recipients took tacrolimus and steroids for roughly three years.

V lost 0 bases to trimming and J lost 4 bases; unmatched junction nucleotides: 2. CDR3 size: 16 residues. The germline V gene has CDR1 MGHRA and CDR2 YSYEKL. Study-level points and caveats: Allografts from individuals with graft-donor T cell macrochimerism displayed high graft-versus-host to host-versus-graft clonal ratios. GvH clones were identified in recipient marrow, with some first appearing in ileum or blood. Peak circulating GvH clone levels tracked with early post-transplant HvG declines.

The receptor's source is a human donor who was the organ donor for an intestinal transplant. The J gene is TRBJ2-3, the V gene TRBV4-1; 12 bases fit TRBD2. Sample: unstimulated CD4+ T cells sorted from spleen or lymph node cells, taken before transplant. The CDR3 here is CASSQEGLAGPDTQYF. DNA for the CDR3: TGCGCCAGCAGCCAAGAAGGACTAGCGGGGCCAGATACGCAGTATTTT.